One T cell receptor (beta chain) is described in this entry. Its antigen is not known. This sample stems from a study of identical twins. Findings and caveats of the study: Models predicted too little out-of-frame TCR alpha sharing in monozygotic twins.

The authors used template switching to add a universal primer site and gave cDNA unique molecular identifiers. TCRdb ran MiXCR on the 5' RACE reads and lists one entry per CDR3 protein. Among about 810,000 distinct CDR3 sequences listed, approximately 13% were seen once. This CDR3 contains 17 residues. Germline lookup yields CDR1 MRHNA and CDR2 SNTAGT. Between the trimmed V and J ends, which lost 3 bases and 1 base, there was a span of 16 bases. This sample was also put to use in a study of yellow fever vaccine responses in identical twins.

This TCR was sampled from a woman aged 18-29 years in good health. The sequenced sample consisted of PBMCs. This rearrangement joins TRBV6-4 to TRBJ1-3; D unresolved. DNA of the CDR3: TGTGCCAGCAGTGAGCTCGACGGAGTGAAATCTGGAAACACCATATATTTT. Translation gives CASSELDGVKSGNTIYF.